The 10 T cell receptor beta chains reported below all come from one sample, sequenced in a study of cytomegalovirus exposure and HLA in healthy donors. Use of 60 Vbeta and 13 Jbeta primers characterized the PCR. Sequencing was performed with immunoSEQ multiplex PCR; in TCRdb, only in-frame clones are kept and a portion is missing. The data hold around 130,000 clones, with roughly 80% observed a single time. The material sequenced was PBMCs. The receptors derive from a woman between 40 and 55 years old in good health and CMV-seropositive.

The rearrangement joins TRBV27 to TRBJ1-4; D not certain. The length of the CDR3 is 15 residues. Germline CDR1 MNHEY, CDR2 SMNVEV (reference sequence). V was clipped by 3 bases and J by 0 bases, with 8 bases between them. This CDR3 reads CASSFYGSTNEKLFF. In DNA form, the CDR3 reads TGTGCCAGCAGTTTCTACGGTTCAACTAATGAAAAACTGTTTTTT.

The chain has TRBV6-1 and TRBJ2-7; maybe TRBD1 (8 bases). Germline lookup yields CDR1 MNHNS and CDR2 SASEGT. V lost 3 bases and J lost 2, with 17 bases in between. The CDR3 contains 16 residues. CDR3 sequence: CASSDNGQGGAYEQYF. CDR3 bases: TGTGCCAGCAGTGATAACGGACAGGGAGGGGCCTACGAGCAGTACTTC.

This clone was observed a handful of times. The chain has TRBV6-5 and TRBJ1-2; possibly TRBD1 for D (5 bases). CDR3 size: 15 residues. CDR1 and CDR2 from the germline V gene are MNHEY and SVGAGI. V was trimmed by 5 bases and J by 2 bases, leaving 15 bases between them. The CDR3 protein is CASSVTDTANYGYTF. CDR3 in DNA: TGTGCCAGCAGTGTGACAGATACCGCGAACTATGGCTACACCTTC.

CDR3 sequence (DNA): TGTGCCAGCAGTATAAGAGGACTAGCGGGGGCCTTGGAGACCCAGTACTTC. It yields the protein CASSIRGLAGALETQYF. The rearrangement joins TRBV7-2 to TRBJ2-5, with 13 bases lining up with TRBD2. Per germline, CDR1 SGHTA and CDR2 FQGNSA. J was trimmed by 5 bases and V by 6 bases; bases with no gene match: 12. CDR3 length equals 17 residues.

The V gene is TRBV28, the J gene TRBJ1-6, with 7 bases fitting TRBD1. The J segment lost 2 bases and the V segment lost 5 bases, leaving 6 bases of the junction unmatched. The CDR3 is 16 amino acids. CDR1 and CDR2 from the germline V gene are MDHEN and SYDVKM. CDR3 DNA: TGTGCCAGCAGTCCTTACGGGACAGCCTATAATTCACCCCTCCACTTT. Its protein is CASSPYGTAYNSPLHF.

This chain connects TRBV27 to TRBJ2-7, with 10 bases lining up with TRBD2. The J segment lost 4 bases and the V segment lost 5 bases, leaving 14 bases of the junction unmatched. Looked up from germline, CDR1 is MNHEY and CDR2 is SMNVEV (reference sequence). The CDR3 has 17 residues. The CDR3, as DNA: TGTGCCAGCAGTATTCAAGCGGGAGGGTCCCGACCTTACGAGCAGTACTTC. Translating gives CASSIQAGGSRPYEQYF.

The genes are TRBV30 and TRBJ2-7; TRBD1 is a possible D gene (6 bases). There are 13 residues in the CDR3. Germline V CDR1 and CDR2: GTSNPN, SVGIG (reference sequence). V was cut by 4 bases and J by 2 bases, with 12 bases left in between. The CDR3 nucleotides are TGTGCCTGGAACAGGGCTACGACCTACGAGCAGTACTTC. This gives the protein CAWNRATTYEQYF.

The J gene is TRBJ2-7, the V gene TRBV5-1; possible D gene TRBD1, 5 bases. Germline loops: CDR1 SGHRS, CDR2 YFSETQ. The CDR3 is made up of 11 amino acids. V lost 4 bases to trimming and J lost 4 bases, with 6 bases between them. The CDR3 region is CASSPGYEQYF. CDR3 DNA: TGCGCCAGCAGCCCAGGGTACGAGCAGTACTTC. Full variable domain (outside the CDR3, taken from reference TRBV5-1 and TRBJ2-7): KAGVTQTPRYLIKTRGQQVTLSCSPISGHRSVSWYQQTPGQGLQFLFEYFSETQRNKGNFPGRFSGRQFSNSRSEMNVSTLELGDSALYLCASSPGYEQYFGPGTRLTVT.

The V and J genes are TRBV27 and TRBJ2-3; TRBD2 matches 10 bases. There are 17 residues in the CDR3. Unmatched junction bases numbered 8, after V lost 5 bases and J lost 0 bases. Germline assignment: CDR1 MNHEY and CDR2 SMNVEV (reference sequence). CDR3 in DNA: TGTGCCAGCAGTCAAAGAGGACTAGCGGCTAGCACAGATACGCAGTATTTT. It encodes CASSQRGLAASTDTQYF.

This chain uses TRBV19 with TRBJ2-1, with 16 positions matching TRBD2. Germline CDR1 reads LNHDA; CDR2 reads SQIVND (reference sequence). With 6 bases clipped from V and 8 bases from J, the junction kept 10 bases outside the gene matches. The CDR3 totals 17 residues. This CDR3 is CASSRRPGTSGGDEQFF. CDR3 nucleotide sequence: TGTGCCAGTAGCCGACGCCCAGGGACTAGCGGGGGGGATGAGCAGTTCTTC.